The 13 T cell receptor beta chains listed next were all sequenced from one sample in a study of T cells expressing NK-cell markers. TCRdb reworked the 5' RACE reads into one entry per CDR3 protein, no DNA. This table holds roughly 350,000 distinct CDR3 sequences. Sample: blood T cells: a sorted CD56 or NKG2C T cell subset, CD4+ or CD8+ T cells, or bulk PBMC T cells (not recorded which). The origin of the receptors is a man between 18 and 69 years old in good health.

This CDR3 reads CASSEALLRGLQETQYF. The gene calls are TRBV2 and TRBJ2-5; checking the TCRdb D call of TRBD1 is not possible without DNA. The CDR3 contains 17 residues. Germline V gene lookup returns CDR1 SNHLY and CDR2 FYNNEI.

The chain links TRBV7-3 to TRBJ2-1; no DNA is available, so the TRBD1 call from TCRdb remains unchecked. The CDR3 length is 14 residues. Germline V gene sequence: CDR1 SGHTA, CDR2 FQGTGA. The CDR3 spells CASSRDSSGDEQFF.

CDR3 residues: CASSQPRTSGQETQYF. The chain combines TRBV3-1 with TRBJ2-5; TCRdb outputs TRBD2, but without DNA this stays unchecked. The CDR3 covers 16 residues. Germline CDR1 reads LGHDT; CDR2 reads YNNKEL (reference sequence).

V is TRBV9 and J is TRBJ2-5; TCRdb picks TRBD2, but there is no DNA to check that call. Germline CDR1 and CDR2: SGDLS and YYNGEE. The CDR3 extends over 16 amino acids. CDR3: CASSVGEVAGRETQYF. Combining the CDR3 with reference TRBV9 and TRBJ2-5 gives the whole variable domain DSGVTQTPKHLITATGQRVTLRCSPRSGDLSVYWYQQSLDQGLQFLIQYYNGEERAKGNILERFSAQQFPDLHSELNLSSLELGDSALYFCASSVGEVAGRETQYFGPGTRLLVL.

This chain connects TRBV5-6 to TRBJ1-4; the D gene TCRdb calls, TRBD1, cannot be checked with no DNA. This CDR3 has 15 residues. Per the germline V gene, CDR1 is SGHDT and CDR2 is YYEEEE. The CDR3 protein is CASSFDRGGNEKLFF.

The chain employs TRBV11-2 and TRBJ1-2; TCRdb's D call of TRBD1 is untestable without DNA. CDR1 and CDR2 from the germline V gene are SGHAT and FQNNGV. This CDR3 contains 15 residues. The CDR3 sequence is CASSLARQGRYGYTF. The full variable domain, rest sourced from reference TRBV11-2 and TRBJ1-2, is EAGVAQSPRYKIIEKRQSVAFWCNPISGHATLYWYQQILGQGPKLLIQFQNNGVVDDSQLPKDRFSAERLKGVDSTLKIQPAKLEDSAVYLCASSLARQGRYGYTFGSGTRLTVV.

CDR3: CASTPLGEIAKNIQYF. The chain combines TRBV10-2 with TRBJ2-4; TCRdb gives TRBD2 as the D gene, but with no DNA this cannot be confirmed. There are 16 residues in the CDR3. Germline lookup yields CDR1 WSHSY and CDR2 SAAADI.

This chain connects TRBV2 to TRBJ2-5; TCRdb outputs TRBD2, but without DNA this stays unchecked. Germline CDR1 SNHLY, CDR2 FYNNEI. The CDR3 runs 15 residues. The CDR3 spells CASTRGLADGETQYF.

The chain couples TRBV29-1 to TRBJ2-1; TCRdb picks TRBD1, but there is no DNA to check that call. This CDR3 region has 18 residues. Germline values: CDR1 SQVTM, CDR2 ANQGSEA. CDR3: CSAATRPRHDSYYNEQFF.

The rearrangement links TRBV3-1 to TRBJ2-5; as DNA is missing, the TRBD1 call by TCRdb cannot be tested. Germline V gene sequence: CDR1 LGHDT, CDR2 YNNKEL (reference sequence). CDR3 size: 15 residues. CDR3 sequence: CASSPWAAPQETQYF.

The V gene is TRBV28, the J gene TRBJ1-5; the D gene TCRdb calls, TRBD1, cannot be checked with no DNA. This CDR3 has 12 residues. CDR1 is MDHEN and CDR2 is SYDVKM in the germline V gene. CDR3: CATCRANWPQHF. Together with reference TRBV28 and TRBJ1-5, the CDR3 gives the full variable domain: DVKVTQSSRYLVKRTGEKVFLECVQDMDHENMFWYRQDPGLGLRLIYFSYDVKMKEKGDIPEGYSVSREKKERFSLILESASTNQTSMYLCATCRANWPQHFGDGTRLSIL.

V and J are TRBV20-1 and TRBJ2-2. CDR3 length: 13 residues. Germline CDR1 reads DFQATT; CDR2 reads SNEGSKA (reference sequence). CDR3 sequence reads: CSASGDLTGELFF.

This chain uses TRBV20-1 with TRBJ2-4. Germline V gives CDR1 DFQATT, CDR2 SNEGSKA (reference sequence). The CDR3 contains 15 residues. CDR3 loop: CSARVGSLAKNIQYF.